This record covers a single TCR beta chain. The antigen is undetermined. This sample was included in a study of T cell responses to AZD1222 COVID-19 vaccine. About the study: Some second doses came at about 4 weeks and others at about 12 weeks; these were pooled. Study-level points and caveats: Unmutated regions of variants are reportedly targeted by nearly half of spike-specific TCRs. Clonal diversity was possibly underestimated, and white British individuals and females predominated among donors.

Produced via immunoSEQ multiplex PCR; TCRdb's table is partial and in-frame only. This sample has roughly 130,000 clones, with approximately 88% found just once. This CDR3 comprises 14 residues. Germline V gives CDR1 ENHRY, CDR2 SYGVKD. V was clipped by 2 bases and J by 0 bases, with 8 bases between them. The sequence was obtained from an adult in good health. This specimen consisted of peripheral blood, obtained on day 0 of AZD1222 vaccination. This chain uses TRBV10-3 with TRBJ2-7; D is possibly TRBD1 (5 bases). In DNA, the CDR3 is TGTGCCATCAGTGAGGGACACAGCTCCTACGAGCAGTACTTC. It is translated as CAISEGHSSYEQYF.